The rows below give T cell receptor beta chains drawn from one sample of a study of CD8 T cells in Susac syndrome. TCRdb redid the calling of the immunoSEQ multiplex PCR reads with MiXCR, one entry per CDR3 protein. The sample yields 130,000 or so distinct CDR3 sequences, around 80% seen once. Sequenced input: CD8+ T cells from PBMCs. The receptors originated from a human donor with multiple sclerosis. CDR3s include the opening cysteine and the closing phenylalanine or tryptophan. D genes are given only for firm matches. Rows may omit the clone size; those that give it use once, few, many or a size class.

>.|.|TRBV20-1|TRBJ2-7
TGCAGTGCTAAGGTGACCTACGAGCAGTACTTC
CSAKVTYEQYF
>.|.|TRBV14|TRBJ1-5
TGTGCCAGCAGCCAAGAGGGGGCCCTTTCGCCCCAGCATTTT
CASSQEGALSPQHF
>.|TRBD1|TRBV20-1|TRBJ1-5
TGCAGTGCCCTTTGGACAGGTCTATCAGAGCCCCAGCATTTT
CSALWTGLSEPQHF
>.|.|TRBV5-1|TRBJ1-2
TGCGCCAGCAGCTTGGATGGGGGAAGGGATGGCTACACCTTC
CASSLDGGRDGYTF
>few|.|TRBV2|TRBJ2-2
TGTGCCAGCAGTGTCAGAGTTTCGAACACCGGGGAGCTGTTTTTT
CASSVRVSNTGELFF
>.|TRBD2|TRBV6-1|TRBJ2-1
TGTGCCAGCAGTGAAGAGCACCTCGGCGCGGGGGGGCCATTTGATGAGCAGTTCTTC
CASSEEHLGAGGPFDEQFF
>.|.|TRBV4-1|TRBJ2-1
TGCGCCAGCAGCCCCCCTGGGGGGATCGAGCAGTTCTTC
CASSPPGGIEQFF
>once|.|TRBV28|TRBJ2-1
TGTGCCAGCAGTCCCAGGGCCTCGAACCACAATGAGCAGTTCTTC
CASSPRASNHNEQFF
>once|TRBD1|TRBV19|TRBJ2-2
TGTGCCACCGACAGGGACACCGGGGAGCTGTTTTTT
CATDRDTGELFF
>.|.|TRBV30|TRBJ1-5
TGTGCCTGGAGCCCCGAGAGGGGCCAGCCCCAGCATTTT
CAWSPERGQPQHF
>.|TRBD1|TRBV7-6|TRBJ2-2
TGTGCCAGCAGCCTCCGACAGGGGGACACCGGGGAGCTGTTTTTT
CASSLRQGDTGELFF
>.|.|TRBV12-3/TRBV12-4|TRBJ2-1
TGTGCCAGCAGCCCCGTACTCAACAATGAGCAGTTCTTC
CASSPVLNNEQFF
>.|.|TRBV11-3|TRBJ2-1
TGTGCCAGCAGCCCCAGATTGGTGGCAGACATCTCCTACAATGAGCAGTTCTTC
CASSPRLVADISYNEQFF
>few|.|TRBV14|TRBJ1-1
TGTGCCAGCAGCCAAGATATTTTGGAGGCTGGGGACACTGAAGCTTTCTTT
CASSQDILEAGDTEAFF
>.|TRBD2|TRBV7-9|TRBJ2-1
TGTGCCAGCAGCCGAAGCGGGAGCCACCGGGAATACAATGAGCAGTTCTTC
CASSRSGSHREYNEQFF
>.|TRBD1|TRBV11-2|TRBJ1-1
TGTGCCAGCAGCTTACAGGGACAGGGGGTTTCTGAAGCTTTCTTT
CASSLQGQGVSEAFF
>.|.|TRBV7-8|TRBJ2-7
TGTGCCAGCAGCTTCAGCACTAGTTCGGCAGTCTACGAGCAGTACTTC
CASSFSTSSAVYEQYF
>.|.|TRBV5-1|TRBJ2-7
TGCGCCAGCAGCTGGGAGGTCGGGCAGCACTCCTACGAGCAGTACTTC
CASSWEVGQHSYEQYF
>.|.|TRBV7-8|TRBJ2-7
TGTGCCAGCAGCTTACTTGGGGGGCACCTCTCCTACGAGCAGTACTTC
CASSLLGGHLSYEQYF
>.|.|TRBV27|TRBJ2-1
TGTGCCAGCACCCGGGACTCCGCCATTACCATGAGCAAAGGACAGTTCTTC
CASTRDSAITMSKGQFF
>.|TRBD2|TRBV11-2|TRBJ2-1
TGTGCCAGCAGCCCAGCGGGGGCGAGCTCCTACAATGAGCAGTTCTTC
CASSPAGASSYNEQFF
>.|.|TRBV7-8|TRBJ2-3
TGTGCCAGCAGCTTAATGGATACGCAGTATTTT
CASSLMDTQYF
>once|.|TRBV28|TRBJ1-2
TGTGCCAGCAGTCCCTCCCTCAGCGGACAGCTCTATGGCTACACCTTC
CASSPSLSGQLYGYTF
>once|TRBD2|TRBV5-1|TRBJ2-3
TGCGCCAGCAGCTTGGCACTAGCGGGGGGGGCCGATACGCAGTATTTT
CASSLALAGGADTQYF
>.|.|TRBV28|TRBJ2-2
TGTGCCAGCAGCACCCGAGACGGGGAGCTGTTTTTT
CASSTRDGELFF
>.|TRBD1|TRBV5-4|TRBJ1-2
TGTGCCAGCAGCCTTACAGGGGTTCCATATGGCTACACCTTC
CASSLTGVPYGYTF
>.|.|TRBV20-1|TRBJ1-5
TGCAGTGCTGAACAGGAAAATCAGCCCCAGCATTTT
CSAEQENQPQHF
>.|TRBD2|TRBV19|TRBJ2-2
TGTGCCAGTAATCCGTGGGCTAGCGGGGGGGCCGGGGAGCTGTTTTTT
CASNPWASGGAGELFF
>few|TRBD2|TRBV11-2|TRBJ2-4
TGTGCCAGCAGCTTACGGTCGGGAGGGGCCAAAAACATTCAGTACTTC
CASSLRSGGAKNIQYF
>.|.|TRBV19|TRBJ1-1
TGTGCCAGTAGTATTCGGGGGGAGGTGGTGGAAACTGAAGCTTTCTTT
CASSIRGEVVETEAFF
>.|TRBD1|TRBV4-3|TRBJ1-2
TGCGCCAGCAGCCAAGTTTTGGCAGGGGGCGACTATGGCTACACCTTC
CASSQVLAGGDYGYTF
>few|.|TRBV18|TRBJ1-4
TGTGCCAGCTCACCACCTTCTAATGAAAAACTGTTTTTT
CASSPPSNEKLFF
>.|.|TRBV28|TRBJ1-1
TGTGCCAGCAGTTTGCGGGGATACACTGAAGCTTTCTTT
CASSLRGYTEAFF